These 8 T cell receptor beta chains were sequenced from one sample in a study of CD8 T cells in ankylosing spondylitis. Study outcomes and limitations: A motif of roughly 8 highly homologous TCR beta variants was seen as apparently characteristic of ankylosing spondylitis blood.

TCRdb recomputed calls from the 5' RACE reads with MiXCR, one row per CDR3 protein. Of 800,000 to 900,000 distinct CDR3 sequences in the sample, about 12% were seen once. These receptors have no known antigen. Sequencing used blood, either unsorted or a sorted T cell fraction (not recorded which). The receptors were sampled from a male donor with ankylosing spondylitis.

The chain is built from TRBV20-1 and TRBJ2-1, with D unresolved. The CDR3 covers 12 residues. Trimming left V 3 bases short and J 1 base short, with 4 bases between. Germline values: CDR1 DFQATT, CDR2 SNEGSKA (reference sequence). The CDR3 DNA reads TGCAGTGCTAGCCGGTCCTACAATGAGCAGTTCTTC. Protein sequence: CSASRSYNEQFF.

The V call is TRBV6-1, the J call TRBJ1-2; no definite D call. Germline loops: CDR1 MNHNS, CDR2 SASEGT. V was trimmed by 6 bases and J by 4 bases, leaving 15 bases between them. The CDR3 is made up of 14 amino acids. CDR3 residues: CASRGASKSYGYTF. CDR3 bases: TGTGCCAGCAGGGGCGCCAGTAAAAGCTATGGCTACACCTTC.

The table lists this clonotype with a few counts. The CDR3 region has the DNA TGTGCCAGCAGGGTGGGGGGCTCGAGGGACAAGGCTTTCTTT. Its translation: CASRVGGSRDKAFF. The chain links TRBV28 to TRBJ1-1; tentative D call: TRBD1 (6 bases). Germline V gives CDR1 MDHEN, CDR2 SYDVKM. This CDR3 comprises 14 residues. V lost 6 bases to trimming and J lost 11 bases, with 22 bases between them.

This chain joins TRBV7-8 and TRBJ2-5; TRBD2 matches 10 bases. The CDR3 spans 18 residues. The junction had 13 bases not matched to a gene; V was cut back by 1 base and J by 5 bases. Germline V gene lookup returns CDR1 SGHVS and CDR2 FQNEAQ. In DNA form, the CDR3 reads TGTGCCAGCAGCTTAGTGGGCGCTAGCGGGAGCAGGTCGGAGACCCAGTACTTC. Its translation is CASSLVGASGSRSETQYF.

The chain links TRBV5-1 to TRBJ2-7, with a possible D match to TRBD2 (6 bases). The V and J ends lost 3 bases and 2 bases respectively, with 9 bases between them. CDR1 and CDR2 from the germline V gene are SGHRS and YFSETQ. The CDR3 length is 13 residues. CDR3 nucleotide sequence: TGCGCCAGCAGCTACGGACTAACCTACGAGCAGTACTTC. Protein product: CASSYGLTYEQYF.

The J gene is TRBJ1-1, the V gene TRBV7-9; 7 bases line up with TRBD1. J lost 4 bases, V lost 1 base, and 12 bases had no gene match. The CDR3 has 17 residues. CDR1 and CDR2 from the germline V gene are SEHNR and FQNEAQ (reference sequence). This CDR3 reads CASSLGMASRGATEAFF. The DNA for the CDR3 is TGTGCCAGCAGCTTAGGAATGGCGAGCAGGGGGGCCACTGAAGCTTTCTTT.

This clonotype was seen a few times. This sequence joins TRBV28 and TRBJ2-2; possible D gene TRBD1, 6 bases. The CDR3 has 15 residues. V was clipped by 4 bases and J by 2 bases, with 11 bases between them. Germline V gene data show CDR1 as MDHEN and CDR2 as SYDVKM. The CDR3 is CASSSGTLNTGELFF. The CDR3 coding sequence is TGTGCCAGCAGTTCCGGGACACTTAACACCGGGGAGCTGTTTTTT.

The CDR3 bases are TGTGCCAGCCACCGTGCTATAGCGGGAGGTGGGGATACGCAGTATTTT. Translated, it gives CASHRAIAGGGDTQYF. V is TRBV5-4 and J is TRBJ2-3; 10 bases line up with TRBD2. Germline assignment: CDR1 SGHNT and CDR2 YYREEE (reference sequence). This CDR3 has 16 amino acids. The V segment lost 7 bases and the J segment 6 bases; nucleotides outside the gene matches: 14.